The 23 T cell receptor beta chains given below trace back to one sample, sequenced in a study of T cell repertoires in cytomegalovirus infection. TCRdb called the reads again in MiXCR, with one record for every CDR3 protein. The data contain roughly 500,000 distinct CDR3 sequences, 16% of them singletons. The specimen was CD8+ T cells from PBMCs. The receptor set was obtained from a human donor in good health (CMV status not recorded). Some clones in this sample may be carry-over from other donors' samples.

This chain connects TRBV19 to TRBJ1-2; TRBD1 matches at 8 bases. Germline V gene lookup returns CDR1 LNHDA and CDR2 SQIVND (reference sequence). The CDR3 runs to 15 residues. The junction had 10 bases not matched to a gene; V was cut back by 5 bases and J by 5 bases. The DNA for the CDR3 is TGTGCCAGTAGTGCCCGGGACAGGACCTTTTATGGCTACACCTTC. This encodes CASSARDRTFYGYTF.

This clonotype occurred a few times. Here the CDR3 reads CASTGPLYEQYF. The CDR3 DNA reads as TGTGCCAGCACTGGTCCTCTCTACGAGCAGTACTTC. The genes are TRBV2 and TRBJ2-7; no clear D gene. The CDR3 is 12 residues long. Germline CDR1 reads SNHLY; CDR2 reads FYNNEI. The V and J ends lost 7 bases and 3 bases respectively, with 10 bases between them.

The genes are TRBV11-2 and TRBJ2-3; tentative D call: TRBD1 (5 bases). The V gene's germline CDR1 is SGHAT and CDR2 FQNNGV. Trimming left V 5 bases short and J 1 base short, with 19 bases between. This CDR3 region has 17 residues. CDR3 sequence (DNA): TGTGCCAGCAGCCCACTCCAAATCAGGGAAGGCACAGATACGCAGTATTTT. Translated, it gives CASSPLQIREGTDTQYF.

The rearrangement joins TRBV6-5 to TRBJ2-5, with 8 bases aligning to TRBD1. J gave up 3 bases and V 10 bases, and 7 bases lay outside the gene matches. Germline V gene data show CDR1 as MNHEY and CDR2 as SVGAGI. CDR3 length: 13 amino acids. The CDR3: CATRDRWEETQYF. The DNA of the CDR3 is TGTGCCACCCGGGACAGGTGGGAAGAGACCCAGTACTTC.

This clonotype was counted only a few times. The V and J genes are TRBV27 and TRBJ2-7; D might be TRBD1 (5 bases). This CDR3 comprises 13 residues. Trimming took off 8 bases at V and 5 bases at J, with 16 bases between the two ends. Germline loops: CDR1 MNHEY, CDR2 SMNVEV (reference sequence). CDR3 nucleotides: TGTGCCAGCGCCCTATCAGGGTTCGACGAGCAGTACTTC. This gives the protein CASALSGFDEQYF.

This clonotype was seen more than once but under ten times. The chain combines TRBV20-1 with TRBJ2-7; D is possibly TRBD2 (5 bases). Looked up from germline, CDR1 is DFQATT and CDR2 is SNEGSKA (reference sequence). The CDR3 extends over 14 amino acids. Trimming removed 3 bases at V and 4 bases at J, with 16 bases between. CDR3 DNA: TGCAGTGCTAGCGGAGGCCTCTCCCCATACGAGCAGTACTTC. Translation: CSASGGLSPYEQYF.

This clonotype was seen many times. The chain couples TRBV7-9 to TRBJ2-7; no clear D. The CDR3 consists of 14 residues. Trimming took 0 bases from V and 7 from J, leaving 13 bases between them. In germline, CDR1 is SEHNR, CDR2 FQNEAQ (reference sequence). Here the CDR3 DNA reads TGTGCCAGCAGCTTAGCGCCCCGGTCCGGAGAGCAGTACTTC. Translated, it gives CASSLAPRSGEQYF. Full variable domain (rest looked up from reference TRBV7-9 and TRBJ2-7): DTGVSQNPRHKITKRGQNVTFRCDPISEHNRLYWYRQTLGQGPEFLTYFQNEAQLEKSRLLSDRFSAERPKGSFSTLEIQRTEQGDSAMYLCASSLAPRSGEQYFGPGTRLTVT.

At least ten counts were recorded for this clonotype. This sequence joins TRBV5-5 and TRBJ2-2, with D perhaps TRBD2 (6 bases). The CDR3 loop spans 16 amino acids. Germline values: CDR1 SGHKS, CDR2 YYEKEE (reference sequence). V was pared by 0 bases and J by 4 bases, with 13 bases between. In DNA, the CDR3 is TGTGCCAGCAGCTTGGATCGGGGAGGCGGCACCGGGGAGCTGTTTTTT. This codes for CASSLDRGGGTGELFF.

Details on this clonotype: This may stem from a read error, because a much larger clone lies one nucleotide away. Because the CDR3 is missing its conserved closing phenylalanine or tryptophan, this is likely a read error. The limits of the CDR3 on the DNA are not certain, so only TCRdb's listed CDR3 is given. The rearrangement joins TRBV25-1 to TRBJ2-4; the DNA was not compared with TRBD2, the D call given in the table. The CDR3 length is 11 residues, termini included. CDR1 is MGHDK, CDR2 SYGVNS, per germline. CDR3 protein: CASSGGAQWYL.

V is TRBV27 and J is TRBJ1-5, with no clear D. In germline, CDR1 is MNHEY, CDR2 SMNVEV (reference sequence). The CDR3 extends over 17 amino acids. With 3 bases removed from V and 1 base from J, the gap between germline ends came to 16 bases. The CDR3 region is CASSFLAAVGSNQPQHF. The DNA of the CDR3 is TGTGCCAGCAGTTTCCTCGCGGCGGTGGGGAGCAATCAGCCCCAGCATTTT.

V gene TRBV27 combines with J gene TRBJ2-1; 9 nucleotides agree with TRBD2. The germline V gene encodes CDR1 MNHEY and CDR2 SMNVEV (reference sequence). CDR3 length: 17 residues. V was clipped by 6 bases and J by 7 bases; unmatched bases: 16. The CDR3 loop reads CASRLALSSGGHNEQFF. The CDR3 nucleotides read TGTGCCAGCAGACTCGCCTTATCGAGCGGGGGGCATAATGAGCAGTTCTTC.

The gene calls are TRBV6-5 and TRBJ2-1, with a weak D call TRBD2 (7 bases). The CDR3 runs 15 residues. V lost 2 bases and J 8 bases, leaving 16 bases between the germline ends. Germline V lookup: CDR1 MNHEY, CDR2 SVGAGI. In nucleotides, the CDR3 is TGTGCCAGCAGTTACGACCCCCCCGGGGGGCATGAGCAGTTCTTC. Translating it yields CASSYDPPGGHEQFF.

This clonotype occurred a few times. This chain joins TRBV9 and TRBJ2-3; weak D call: TRBD2 (7 bases). The CDR3 has 19 amino acids. Per the germline V gene, CDR1 is SGDLS and CDR2 is YYNGEE. V was clipped by 4 bases and J by 0 bases, with 24 bases between them. The CDR3 spells CASSPNRPGGRYSTDTQYF. CDR3 sequence (DNA): TGTGCCAGCAGCCCTAATCGACCCGGGGGGCGGTATAGCACAGATACGCAGTATTTT.

This clonotype has ten or more counts. CDR3 loop: CASSLALQGRTEAFF. CDR3 nucleotides: TGTGCCAGCAGCTTAGCCTTACAGGGCCGCACTGAAGCTTTCTTT. The V call is TRBV7-9, the J call TRBJ1-1, with D possibly TRBD1 on 6 matching bases. Germline values: CDR1 SEHNR, CDR2 FQNEAQ (reference sequence). The CDR3 has 15 residues. Trimming shortened V by 0 bases and J by 4 bases, and 12 bases separated the two germline ends.

CDR3 sequence reads: CASSPGHPYEQYF. The DNA for the CDR3 is TGTGCCAGCAGCCCCGGACACCCCTACGAGCAGTACTTC. The rearrangement uses TRBV5-6 and TRBJ2-7, with a possible D match to TRBD1 (5 bases). The V and J ends lost 4 bases and 2 bases respectively, with 10 bases between them. The CDR3 length is 13 residues. Germline V lookup: CDR1 SGHDT, CDR2 YYEEEE. Full variable domain (rest looked up from reference TRBV5-6 and TRBJ2-7): DAGVTQSPTHLIKTRGQQVTLRCSPKSGHDTVSWYQQALGQGPQFIFQYYEEEERQRGNFPDRFSGHQFPNYSSELNVNALLLGDSALYLCASSPGHPYEQYFGPGTRLTVT.

This clonotype was counted ten times or more. The rearrangement links TRBV7-8 to TRBJ2-1, with TRBD1 matching over 7 bases. The trim removed 3 bases at V and 0 bases at J, leaving 17 bases unmatched. CDR1 and CDR2 from the germline V gene are SGHVS and FQNEAQ. CDR3 length: 20 amino acids. This CDR3 is CASSFKWGAGTESSYNEQFF. CDR3 nucleotide sequence: TGTGCCAGCAGCTTTAAGTGGGGTGCCGGGACAGAAAGCTCCTACAATGAGCAGTTCTTC.

This clonotype was seen only once. The V and J genes are TRBV7-2 and TRBJ2-1, with 8 bases fitting TRBD2. J was trimmed by 7 bases and V by 1 base; bases with no gene match: 3. This CDR3 is built from 14 residues. Germline CDR1 reads SGHTA; CDR2 reads FQGNSA. CDR3 sequence reads: CASSLGGGLNEQFF. The CDR3 DNA follows: TGTGCCAGCAGCTTAGGCGGGGGGTTAAATGAGCAGTTCTTC.

Only one count was recorded for this clonotype. One junction end disagrees with the germline gene, perhaps due to a read error. The chain links TRBV4-1 to TRBJ2-4, with D perhaps matching TRBD1 or TRBD2 (5 bases each). CDR3 length: 17 residues. Germline lookup yields CDR1 MGHRA and CDR2 YSYEKL. In DNA, the CDR3 is TGTGCCAGCAGCCAAGAGGGGCGGCCGGTAGCCAAAAACATTCAGTACTTC. It yields the protein CASSQEGRPVAKNIQYF.

The J gene is TRBJ1-2, the V gene TRBV29-1, with D hard to call. This CDR3 has 13 amino acids. The germline CDR1 and CDR2 sequences are SQVTM and ANQGSEA. V gave up 3 bases and J gave up 8 bases, with 16 bases separating them. The chain's CDR3 is CSVESGPLEGYTF. The CDR3 coding sequence is TGCAGCGTTGAGTCTGGTCCTCTAGAGGGCTACACCTTC.

The V gene is TRBV6-6, the J gene TRBJ1-1, with D unclear. The V gene lost 7 bases and the J gene lost 4 bases, with 13 bases spanning the gap. Germline lookup yields CDR1 MNHNY and CDR2 SVGAGI (reference sequence). CDR3 length: 13 amino acids. In DNA, the CDR3 is TGTGCCAGCATTAGCACCGGCGGCACTGAAGCTTTCTTT. Amino acid sequence: CASISTGGTEAFF.

The table lists this clonotype with many counts. The chain couples TRBV6-6 to TRBJ2-5; D is possibly TRBD2 (6 bases). Trimming pared 0 bases from V and 3 bases from J, leaving 14 bases between. The germline CDR1 and CDR2 sequences are MNHNY and SVGAGI (reference sequence). The CDR3 has 16 residues. CDR3 coding DNA: TGTGCCAGCAGTTACTCGCGTCAGGGAGGAGAAGAGACCCAGTACTTC. Amino acids: CASSYSRQGGEETQYF.

The chain carries TRBV7-9 and TRBJ2-4; perhaps TRBD1 as D (6 bases). The germline V and J ends were trimmed by 2 bases and 2 bases, with 22 bases remaining between them. Germline V lookup: CDR1 SEHNR, CDR2 FQNEAQ (reference sequence). The CDR3 runs 19 residues. CDR3 residues: CASSLRGKGNRGTKNIQYF. For the CDR3, the DNA is TGTGCCAGCAGCTTACGTGGTAAAGGGAATAGGGGGACCAAAAACATTCAGTACTTC.

This clonotype occurred many times. The chain has TRBV27 and TRBJ2-7, with TRBD1 identical over 9 bases. This CDR3 has 14 amino acids. Germline V gene lookup returns CDR1 MNHEY and CDR2 SMNVEV (reference sequence). V shed 4 bases and J 5 bases; nucleotides not matched to a gene: 6. The CDR3 bases are TGTGCCAGCAGTTCATGGGACAGGGAAGACGAGCAGTACTTC. This translates into CASSSWDREDEQYF.